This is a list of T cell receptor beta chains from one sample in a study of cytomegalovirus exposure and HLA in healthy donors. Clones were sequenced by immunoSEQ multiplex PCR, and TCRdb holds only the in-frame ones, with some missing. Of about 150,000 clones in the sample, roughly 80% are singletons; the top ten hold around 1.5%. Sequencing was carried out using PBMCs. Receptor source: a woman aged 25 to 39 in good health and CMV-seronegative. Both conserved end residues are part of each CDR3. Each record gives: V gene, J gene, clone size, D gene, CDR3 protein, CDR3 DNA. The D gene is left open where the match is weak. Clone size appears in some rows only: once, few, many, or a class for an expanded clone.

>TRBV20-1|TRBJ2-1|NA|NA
CSASGVSLFF
TGCAGTGCTAGCGGGGTGTCTCTGTTCTTC
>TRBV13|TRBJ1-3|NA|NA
CASSLPSSGNTIYF
TGTGCCAGCAGCTTACCGAGCTCTGGAAACACCATATATTTT
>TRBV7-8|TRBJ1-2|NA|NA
CASSSIDRNYGYTF
TGTGCCAGCAGCTCTATCGATCGTAACTATGGCTACACCTTC
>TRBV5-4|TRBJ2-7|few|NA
CASSLGGNYYEQYF
TGTGCCAGCAGCTTGGGAGGGAACTACTACGAGCAGTACTTC
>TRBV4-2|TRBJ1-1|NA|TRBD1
CASSQPGTEILNTEAFF
TGTGCCAGCAGCCAACCCGGGACAGAGATTTTGAACACTGAAGCTTTCTTT
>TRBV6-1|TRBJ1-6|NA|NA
CASSGQLTGGNSPLHF
TGTGCCAGCAGTGGACAGCTAACGGGGGGTAATTCACCCCTCCACTTT
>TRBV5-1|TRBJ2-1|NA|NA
CASSSPARTAEQFF
TGCGCCAGCAGTTCTCCGGCTAGGACAGCTGAGCAGTTCTTC
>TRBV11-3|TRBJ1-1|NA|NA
CASSLEGGTEAFF
TGTGCCAGCAGCTTAGAGGGGGGTACTGAAGCTTTCTTT
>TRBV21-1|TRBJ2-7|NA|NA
CASSTGTGPDEQYF
TGTGCCAGCAGCACCGGGACAGGGCCCGACGAGCAGTACTTC
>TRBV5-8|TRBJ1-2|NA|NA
CASSQTRRNGYTF
TGTGCCAGCAGCCAAACTAGGAGAAACGGCTACACCTTC
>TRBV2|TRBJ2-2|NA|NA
CASSVAPTGELFF
TGTGCCAGCAGTGTGGCTCCGACCGGGGAGCTGTTTTTT
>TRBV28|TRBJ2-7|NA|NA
CASTSLGDTQGVHEQYF
TGTGCCAGCACCTCCCTTGGGGACACCCAAGGAGTACACGAGCAGTACTTC
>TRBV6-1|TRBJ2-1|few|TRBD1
CASSDRGRIDEQFF
TGTGCCAGCAGCGACAGGGGGCGTATCGATGAGCAGTTCTTC
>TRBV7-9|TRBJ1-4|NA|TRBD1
CASSLRGTGGSTNEKLFF
TGTGCCAGCAGCTTAAGAGGAACAGGGGGATCAACTAATGAAAAACTGTTTTTT
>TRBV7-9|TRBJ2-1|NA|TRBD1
CASSDVRTGPLRVF
TGTGCCAGCAGCGACGTCCGGACAGGGCCGCTGAGGGTCTTC
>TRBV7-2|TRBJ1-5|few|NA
CASSLGGAGQPQHF
TGTGCCAGCAGCTTAGGAGGGGCGGGGCAGCCCCAGCATTTT
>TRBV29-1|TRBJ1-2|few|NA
CSVEDPDSYGYTF
TGCAGCGTTGAAGATCCAGATTCCTATGGCTACACCTTC
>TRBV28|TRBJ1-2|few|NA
CASSSAGEGGGGYTF
TGTGCCAGCAGTTCGGCCGGGGAGGGAGGAGGCGGCTACACCTTC
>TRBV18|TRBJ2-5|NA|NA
CASSLQGGETQYF
TGTGCCAGCTCACTGCAGGGAGGCGAGACCCAGTACTTC
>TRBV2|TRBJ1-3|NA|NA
CASSPHFSSGNTIYF
TGTGCCAGCAGCCCCCATTTTAGCTCTGGAAACACCATATATTTT
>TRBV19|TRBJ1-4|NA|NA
CASSIFGTDTEKLFF
TGTGCCAGTAGTATTTTCGGTACTGACACTGAAAAACTGTTTTTT
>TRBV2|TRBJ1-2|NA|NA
CASGGQIYGYTF
TGTGCCAGCGGCGGACAAATTTATGGCTACACCTTC
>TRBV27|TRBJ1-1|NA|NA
CASTVSWDREGAEAFF
TGTGCCAGCACCGTTAGTTGGGATCGGGAGGGGGCTGAAGCTTTCTTT
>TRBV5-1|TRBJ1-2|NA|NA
CASSVDSNYGYTF
TGCGCCAGCAGCGTGGACTCCAACTATGGCTACACCTTC
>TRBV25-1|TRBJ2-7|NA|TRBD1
CASMTGRGHEQYF
TGTGCCAGCATGACGGGCAGGGGGCACGAGCAGTACTTC
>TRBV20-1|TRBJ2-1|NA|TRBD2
CSVGRVDEQFF
TGCAGTGTTGGGAGGGTCGATGAGCAGTTCTTC
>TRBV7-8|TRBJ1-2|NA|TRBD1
CASSHSQGALGYGYTF
TGTGCCAGCAGCCATTCCCAGGGGGCATTGGGGTATGGCTACACCTTC
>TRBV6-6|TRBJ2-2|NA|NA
CASGSQSNTGELFF
TGTGCCAGCGGGAGTCAGTCGAACACCGGGGAGCTGTTTTTT
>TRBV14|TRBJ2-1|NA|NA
CASSPAQGNEQFF
TGTGCCAGCAGCCCCGCCCAGGGAAATGAGCAGTTCTTC
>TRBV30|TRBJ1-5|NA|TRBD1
CAWSFTGVDQPQHF
TGTGCCTGGAGTTTCACAGGGGTCGATCAGCCCCAGCATTTT
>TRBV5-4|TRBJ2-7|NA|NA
CASSSRGSSYEQYF
TGTGCCAGCAGCTCACGGGGGAGCTCCTACGAGCAGTACTTC
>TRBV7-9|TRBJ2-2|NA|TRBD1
CASSPGQGIGELFF
TGTGCCAGCAGCCCGGGACAGGGTATCGGGGAGCTGTTTTTT
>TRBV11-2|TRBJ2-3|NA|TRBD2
CASSFGGAWDTQYF
TGTGCCAGCAGCTTCGGGGGGGCCTGGGATACGCAGTATTTT